These 8 T cell receptor beta chains came from one sample sequenced in a study of T cell responses to AZD1222 COVID-19 vaccine. The protocol was immunoSEQ multiplex PCR, while the TCRdb copy is restricted to in-frame clones and leaves out a portion. The sample lists some 120,000 clones, 90% occurring once. This specimen was peripheral blood, taken on day 0 of AZD1222 vaccination. The receptors were sampled from an adult in good health.

This chain joins TRBV14 and TRBJ2-2, with no clear D. Germline CDR1 reads SGHDN; CDR2 reads FVKESK. The CDR3 covers 15 residues. The V end was cut by 2 bases, the J end by 6 bases, with 13 bases between. This CDR3 is CASSQLILGPGELFF. The CDR3 DNA reads TGTGCCAGCAGCCAATTAATTTTAGGGCCCGGGGAGCTGTTTTTT. Variable domain in full (rest from reference TRBV14 and TRBJ2-2): EAGVTQFPSHSVIEKGQTVTLRCDPISGHDNLYWYRRVMGKEIKFLLHFVKESKQDESGMPNNRFLAERTGGTYSTLKVQPAELEDSGVYFCASSQLILGPGELFFGEGSRLTVL.

The gene calls are TRBV2 and TRBJ1-5; no firm D call. V lost 5 bases and J 2 bases, leaving 13 bases between the germline ends. The CDR3 has 15 amino acids. Germline V gene sequence: CDR1 SNHLY, CDR2 FYNNEI. The CDR3 is CASSPPGSGNQPQHF. CDR3 DNA sequence: TGTGCCAGCAGTCCCCCCGGTTCCGGCAATCAGCCCCAGCATTTT.

V and J are TRBV6-2 or TRBV6-3 and TRBJ2-1; 7 bases agree with TRBD2. J was trimmed by 2 bases and V by 5 bases; bases with no gene match: 3. The CDR3 is made up of 14 amino acids. Germline assignment: CDR1 MNHEY and CDR2 SVGEGT. The CDR3 protein is CASSTGGTYNEQFF. The DNA for the CDR3 is TGTGCCAGCAGTACCGGGGGGACCTACAATGAGCAGTTCTTC.

This chain connects TRBV6-5 to TRBJ2-3; perhaps TRBD2 as D (5 bases). CDR1 and CDR2 from the germline V gene are MNHEY and SVGAGI. The V end was cut by 6 bases, the J end by 2 bases, with 6 bases between. This CDR3 spans 12 amino acids. The CDR3 nucleotides read TGTGCCAGCAGGCGGGCCACAGATACGCAGTATTTT. This translates into CASRRATDTQYF.

The chain employs TRBV5-1 and TRBJ2-6, with D possibly TRBD1 on 5 matching bases. CDR3 length: 15 amino acids. Germline-derived CDR1 and CDR2 are SGHRS and YFSETQ. V was pared by 2 bases and J by 0 bases, with 6 bases between. CDR3 nucleotides: TGCGCCAGCAGCTTCAGGGTCTCTGGGGCCAACGTCCTGACTTTC. It codes for CASSFRVSGANVLTF.

The J gene is TRBJ1-5, the V gene TRBV5-6; a possible D gene is TRBD1 (6 bases). The CDR3 contains 13 residues. Germline CDR1 and CDR2: SGHDT and YYEEEE. Between the trimmed V and J ends, which lost 0 bases and 7 bases, there was a span of 8 bases. CDR3 loop: CASSLAGVQPQHF. CDR3 nucleotide sequence: TGTGCCAGCAGCTTGGCAGGGGTCCAGCCCCAGCATTTT.

This rearrangement joins TRBV7-2 to TRBJ1-5; D gene ambiguous. The germline V and J ends were trimmed by 1 base and 2 bases, with 12 bases remaining between them. This CDR3 has 16 residues. Germline V gives CDR1 SGHTA, CDR2 FQGNSA. In DNA, the CDR3 is TGTGCCAGCAGCTTAGGCCGCACGACCGGCAATCAGCCCCAGCATTTT. This sequence encodes CASSLGRTTGNQPQHF.

The V and J genes are TRBV18 and TRBJ2-2; D ambiguous. V was pared by 3 bases and J by 7 bases, with 3 bases between. The length of the CDR3 is 11 residues. CDR1 and CDR2 (germline): KGHSH, LQKENI. Written as DNA, the CDR3 is TGTGCCAGCTCACCTGTCGGGGAGCTGTTTTTT. Residues: CASSPVGELFF.